This T cell receptor beta chain was captured in a study of cytomegalovirus exposure and HLA in healthy donors. Use of 60 Vbeta and 13 Jbeta primers characterized the PCR. TCRdb keeps only in-frame clones here, not all; method: immunoSEQ multiplex PCR. The sample records some 110,000 clones, 60% to 75% being singletons. The origin of this receptor is a male donor in good health and CMV-seropositive. The specimen sequenced was PBMCs.

The CDR3 DNA is TGTGCCACCAGCAGCCCGACTTCGGATAGCGGGGCCACCTACAATGAGCAGTTCTTC. This gives the protein CATSSPTSDSGATYNEQFF. The genes are TRBV15 and TRBJ2-1, with 8 bases lining up with TRBD2. Germline CDR1 and CDR2: LNHNV and YYDKDF (reference sequence). The CDR3 contains 19 residues. With 3 bases clipped from V and 2 bases from J, the junction kept 15 bases outside the gene matches.